One and the same sample provided the 32 T cell receptor beta chains below, sequenced in a study of early T cells in non-severe SARS-CoV-2 infection. TCRdb fed the 5' RACE reads into MiXCR, producing one record per CDR3 protein. The top ten hold less than 20% of the sample, which has some 71,000 distinct CDR3 sequences, 8% to 10% seen once. The material sequenced was whole blood, taken at baseline. These TCRs come from an adult who was a healthcare worker with PCR-confirmed SARS-CoV-2 infection or an uninfected control (not recorded which).

This clonotype was seen a few times. The rearrangement links TRBV27 to TRBJ2-6; D gene uncertain. Germline CDR1 and CDR2: MNHEY and SMNVEV (reference sequence). The CDR3 has 16 residues. Trimming stripped 1 base from V and 0 bases from J, with 7 bases between. In nucleotides, the CDR3 is TGTGCCAGCAGTTTATTCGACGGCTCTGGGGCCAACGTCCTGACTTTC. This gives the protein CASSLFDGSGANVLTF. The variable domain in full, completed from reference TRBV27 and TRBJ2-6, reads EAQVTQNPRYLITVTGKKLTVTCSQNMNHEYMSWYRQDPGLGLRQIYYSMNVEVTDKGDVPEGYKVSRKEKRNFPLILESPSPNQTSLYFCASSLFDGSGANVLTFGAGSRLTVL.

This clonotype was seen ten or more times. The chain has TRBV11-3 and TRBJ2-6; D is unresolved. The germline V gene has CDR1 SGHNT and CDR2 YENEEA. V lost 6 bases and J 0 bases, leaving 12 bases between the germline ends. The CDR3 totals 16 residues. The CDR3 DNA is TGTGCCAGCAGTAAACGTCAGAGCTCTGGGGCCAACGTCCTGACTTTC. Translating it yields CASSKRQSSGANVLTF.

There are a few counts of this clonotype. The CDR3 sequence: CASSLRNTGNYGYTF. The CDR3 DNA is TGTGCCAGCAGCCTTCGAAATACAGGGAACTATGGCTACACCTTC. J is TRBJ1-2 and V is TRBV7-6; TRBD1 might be the D (6 bases). CDR1 is SGHVS and CDR2 is FNYEAQ in the germline V gene. This CDR3 comprises 15 residues. V was cut by 5 bases and J by 2 bases, with 15 bases left in between.

At least ten counts were recorded for this clonotype. The rearrangement uses TRBV19 and TRBJ2-5, with unresolved D. The germline V and J ends were trimmed by 5 bases and 1 base, with 11 bases remaining between them. The CDR3 length is 14 residues. In germline, CDR1 is LNHDA, CDR2 SQIVND (reference sequence). In DNA form, the CDR3 reads TGTGCCAGTAGTCCCAGATTCTTCCAAGAGACCCAGTACTTC. Translation gives CASSPRFFQETQYF.

This clonotype was detected ten times or more. The chain recombines TRBV6-5 with TRBJ1-1; no firm D call. The germline V gene encodes CDR1 MNHEY and CDR2 SVGAGI. The CDR3 extends over 14 amino acids. V lost 7 bases and J lost 0, with 12 bases in between. The CDR3 DNA is TGTGCCAGCAATGGAGGAAACTTGAACACTGAAGCTTTCTTT. It is translated as CASNGGNLNTEAFF.

This clonotype showed up many times. V is TRBV27 and J is TRBJ2-1; 10 bases line up with TRBD2. The CDR3 is 15 residues long. Germline lookup yields CDR1 MNHEY and CDR2 SMNVEV (reference sequence). V lost 5 bases to trimming and J lost 8 bases; unmatched junction nucleotides: 9. The CDR3 region is CASSRRAGGPYEQFF. CDR3 bases: TGTGCCAGCAGTCGAAGAGCGGGAGGGCCATATGAGCAGTTCTTC.

This clonotype was seen more than once but under ten times. This sequence joins TRBV7-6 and TRBJ2-1; TRBD2 matches at 7 bases. V lost 6 bases to trimming and J lost 5 bases; unmatched junction nucleotides: 7. The CDR3 runs 14 residues. The germline CDR1 and CDR2 sequences are SGHVS and FNYEAQ. The CDR3 nucleotides read TGTGCCAGCAGGAGAGCGGGGCCCCACAATGAGCAGTTCTTC. Translated: CASRRAGPHNEQFF.

The CDR3 is CAIRGDQIGIQYF. The CDR3 region has the DNA TGTGCCATCAGAGGGGACCAGATCGGCATTCAGTACTTC. V and J are TRBV10-3 and TRBJ2-4, with D perhaps assigned TRBD1 or TRBD2 (5 bases each). Germline-derived CDR1 and CDR2 are ENHRY and SYGVKD. Trimming pared 6 bases from V and 9 bases from J, leaving 15 bases between. CDR3 length: 13 residues.

In this sample, this clonotype turned up many times. This chain connects TRBV6-5 to TRBJ2-4, with D perhaps TRBD1 (6 bases). From germline, CDR1 is MNHEY and CDR2 SVGAGI. V was trimmed by 2 bases and J by 0 bases, leaving 11 bases between them. The CDR3 contains 16 residues. In nucleotides, the CDR3 is TGTGCCAGCAGTTACCGACAGGACATAGCCAAAAACATTCAGTACTTC. This gives the protein CASSYRQDIAKNIQYF.

This clonotype was seen only a few times. The chain uses TRBV5-1 and TRBJ2-3; 8 bases match TRBD1. CDR1 SGHRS and CDR2 YFSETQ come from the germline V gene. V gave up 3 bases and J gave up 3 bases; unmatched junction bases: 3. This CDR3 contains 14 residues. The CDR3 DNA follows: TGCGCCAGCAGCTCTTACAGGGGGACAGATACGCAGTATTTT. Encoded protein: CASSSYRGTDTQYF.

This chain uses TRBV20-1 with TRBJ2-1, with 7 bases lining up with TRBD2. V shed 3 bases, J shed 4 bases, and the junction held 6 bases outside the gene matches. The CDR3 is 14 residues long. Germline CDR1 and CDR2: DFQATT and SNEGSKA (reference sequence). The CDR3 sequence is CSASGSGTYNEQFF. DNA for the CDR3: TGCAGTGCTAGTGGCAGCGGGACTTACAATGAGCAGTTCTTC.

In its sample, this clonotype was seen many times. The CDR3 nucleotides read TGTGCCACTGGCTTAATTAGCGGAGCGAACACCGGGGAGCTGTTTTTT. It encodes CATGLISGANTGELFF. V gene TRBV11-2 combines with J gene TRBJ2-2, with D possibly matching TRBD2 (6 bases). The V gene lost 10 bases and the J gene lost 0 bases, with 18 bases spanning the gap. Germline V gives CDR1 SGHAT, CDR2 FQNNGV. The CDR3 is made up of 16 amino acids.

This clonotype was detected once. V and J are TRBV30 and TRBJ2-1, with D uncertain. This CDR3 comprises 12 residues. Germline-derived CDR1 and CDR2 are GTSNPN and SVGIG (reference sequence). The V end lost 5 bases, the J end lost 4 bases, and 9 bases lay between the germline ends. The CDR3 is CAWAPRYNEQFF. The CDR3 coding sequence is TGTGCCTGGGCCCCGCGGTACAATGAGCAGTTCTTC.

This clonotype was counted between two and nine times. This chain links TRBV28 with TRBJ1-1; the D gene is possibly TRBD1 (6 bases). The CDR3 length is 14 residues. Germline assignment: CDR1 MDHEN and CDR2 SYDVKM. V was clipped by 4 bases and J by 4 bases, with 13 bases between them. The CDR3 DNA sequence: TGTGCCAGCAGTTGGGGGCACAGGAGCACTGAAGCTTTCTTT. Protein product: CASSWGHRSTEAFF.

This clonotype was seen at least ten times. The chain employs TRBV7-9 and TRBJ2-5; D remains ambiguous. The CDR3 consists of 15 residues. V lost 5 bases and J lost 6, with 19 bases in between. Looked up from germline, CDR1 is SEHNR and CDR2 is FQNEAQ (reference sequence). The CDR3 protein is CASSEVLAPRQTQYF. As DNA, the CDR3 is TGTGCCAGCAGCGAGGTTCTGGCGCCCAGACAGACCCAGTACTTC.

The chain employs TRBV18 and TRBJ2-1; D is perhaps TRBD1 (6 bases). V lost 3 bases and J 9 bases, leaving 18 bases between the germline ends. This CDR3 is built from 15 residues. Germline V gene lookup returns CDR1 KGHSH and CDR2 LQKENI. The CDR3 DNA follows: TGTGCCAGCTCACCTCGCCAGGGGTTTGGGGGTGAGCAGTTCTTC. Residues: CASSPRQGFGGEQFF.

V is TRBV3-1 and J is TRBJ1-4; D gene ambiguous. Between the trimmed V and J ends, which lost 3 bases and 5 bases, there was a span of 4 bases. Germline V lookup: CDR1 LGHDT, CDR2 YNNKEL (reference sequence). The CDR3 loop spans 12 amino acids. CDR3 nucleotides: TGTGCCAGCAGCCAGACGAATGAAAAACTGTTTTTT. Translating it yields CASSQTNEKLFF.

The chain employs TRBV28 and TRBJ2-7; 13 bases map to TRBD2. Germline V gene sequence: CDR1 MDHEN, CDR2 SYDVKM. The CDR3 runs to 16 residues. J gave up 4 bases and V 8 bases, and 11 bases lay outside the gene matches. In nucleotides, the CDR3 is TGTGCCAGCCTCCGGACGGGGACTAGCGGGACGTACGAGCAGTACTTC. It translates to CASLRTGTSGTYEQYF.

This clonotype has just a few counts. The rearrangement joins TRBV20-1 to TRBJ1-1, with 7 bases identical to TRBD1. After removal of 7 bases from V and 2 bases from J, the junction contained 7 bases not matched to a gene. This CDR3 has 13 amino acids. Per the germline V gene, CDR1 is DFQATT and CDR2 is SNEGSKA (reference sequence). CDR3 coding DNA: TGCAGTGTCCGCGGGACAGATAACACTGAAGCTTTCTTT. It yields the protein CSVRGTDNTEAFF.

This clonotype showed up many times. This chain uses TRBV6-5 with TRBJ2-3, with 7 bases matching TRBD2. The CDR3 length is 16 residues. V lost 5 bases, J lost 2 bases, and 10 bases stayed unmatched. Germline V CDR1 and CDR2: MNHEY, SVGAGI. CDR3 in DNA: TGTGCCAGCAGTCGCGGGTGGGAGGGCCTCACAGATACGCAGTATTTT. This gives the protein CASSRGWEGLTDTQYF.

CDR3 region: CSARTGAVSQETQYF. CDR3 DNA: TGCAGTGCTCGGACAGGGGCCGTCTCCCAAGAGACCCAGTACTTC. V gene TRBV20-1 combines with J gene TRBJ2-5; 9 positions agree with TRBD1. Germline CDR1 and CDR2: DFQATT and SNEGSKA (reference sequence). V was clipped by 5 bases and J by 1 base; unmatched bases: 8. The CDR3 consists of 15 residues.

The chain couples TRBV20-1 to TRBJ2-7; perhaps TRBD2 as D (6 bases). The V end was cut by 6 bases, the J end by 3 bases, with 18 bases between. In germline, CDR1 is DFQATT, CDR2 SNEGSKA (reference sequence). There are 14 residues in the CDR3. DNA for the CDR3: TGCAGTGCAGAGGACTACCCGCCCAACTACGAGCAGTACTTC. It specifies CSAEDYPPNYEQYF.

This clonotype was detected many times. This chain joins TRBV3-1 and TRBJ1-1, with 9 bases identical to TRBD1. Looked up from germline, CDR1 is LGHDT and CDR2 is YNNKEL (reference sequence). The CDR3 loop spans 15 amino acids. J lost 0 bases, V lost 3 bases, and 2 bases had no gene match. CDR3 in DNA: TGTGCCAGCAGCCACCGGGACAGGGTGAACACTGAAGCTTTCTTT. The encoded protein is CASSHRDRVNTEAFF.

This clonotype was recorded many times. The chain combines TRBV29-1 with TRBJ2-2, with 8 bases identical to TRBD1. V trimming: 7 bases; J trimming: 3 bases; junction bases outside the gene matches: 7. The germline CDR1 and CDR2 sequences are SQVTM and ANQGSEA. CDR3 size: 14 residues. CDR3 sequence reads: CSGTGTGYTGELFF. The CDR3 bases are TGCAGCGGCACCGGGACAGGATACACCGGGGAGCTGTTTTTT.

This clonotype has a handful of counts. The chain employs TRBV20-1 and TRBJ2-2; a possible D gene is TRBD2 (5 bases). The germline V gene encodes CDR1 DFQATT and CDR2 SNEGSKA (reference sequence). There are 15 residues in the CDR3. V was shortened by 1 base and J by 0 bases, with 9 bases between the two germline ends. The CDR3 bases are TGCAGTGCTAGAGGGGAACTAGCGAACACCGGGGAGCTGTTTTTT. Amino acid sequence: CSARGELANTGELFF.

This clonotype was picked up a small number of times. V gene TRBV28 combines with J gene TRBJ2-1; 11 bases match TRBD1. J was trimmed by 9 bases and V by 6 bases; bases with no gene match: 13. The CDR3 is 16 residues long. The germline gives CDR1 MDHEN, CDR2 SYDVKM. The CDR3 DNA reads TGTGCCAGCAGCCCCTCCCGGGACAGGGGGTCAGGTGAGCAGTTCTTC. Its protein is CASSPSRDRGSGEQFF. Filled out from reference TRBV28 and TRBJ2-1, the complete variable domain reads DVKVTQSSRYLVKRTGEKVFLECVQDMDHENMFWYRQDPGLGLRLIYFSYDVKMKEKGDIPEGYSVSREKKERFSLILESASTNQTSMYLCASSPSRDRGSGEQFFGPGTRLTVL.

This clonotype was seen more than once but under ten times. This chain connects TRBV2 to TRBJ2-7; 8 bases match TRBD1. The length of the CDR3 is 13 residues. The V and J ends lost 7 bases and 4 bases, in that order; junction bases with no gene match: 6. Germline V gives CDR1 SNHLY, CDR2 FYNNEI. The CDR3 reads CASKDRGPYEQYF. CDR3 nucleotide sequence: TGTGCCAGCAAAGACAGGGGACCATACGAGCAGTACTTC.

V usage is TRBV28 and J usage is TRBJ1-2; D is unclear. V was shortened by 6 bases and J by 3 bases, with 2 bases between the two germline ends. Germline-derived CDR1 and CDR2 are MDHEN and SYDVKM. The CDR3 contains 10 residues. The CDR3 spells CASSDYGYTF. The CDR3, as DNA: TGTGCCAGCAGCGACTATGGCTACACCTTC.

The table lists this clonotype with many counts. V gene TRBV28 combines with J gene TRBJ2-7; D remains unclear. Trimming cost V 2 bases and J 6 bases, with 8 bases left between them. The CDR3 loop spans 12 amino acids. The germline V gene has CDR1 MDHEN and CDR2 SYDVKM. CDR3 region: CASSLKRVEQYF. For the CDR3, the DNA is TGTGCCAGCAGTTTAAAAAGGGTCGAGCAGTACTTC.

This clonotype was recorded at least ten times. The chain is built from TRBV5-1 and TRBJ2-5; 9 bases are shared with TRBD2. From germline, CDR1 is SGHRS and CDR2 YFSETQ. The trim removed 0 bases at V and 2 bases at J, leaving 5 bases unmatched. This CDR3 spans 16 amino acids. This CDR3 reads CASSLEAGGLQETQYF. The CDR3 DNA reads as TGCGCCAGCAGCTTGGAAGCGGGAGGTCTACAAGAGACCCAGTACTTC.

V usage is TRBV28 and J usage is TRBJ1-4; D uncertain. This CDR3 contains 12 residues. The V end lost 6 bases, the J end lost 7 bases, and 9 bases lay between the germline ends. The germline V gene encodes CDR1 MDHEN and CDR2 SYDVKM. The CDR3 DNA reads TGTGCCAGCAGACCCGGAGGTGAAAAACTGTTTTTT. It encodes CASRPGGEKLFF.

At least ten counts were recorded for this clonotype. The V gene is TRBV4-2, the J gene TRBJ2-2; 11 bases align to TRBD2. The CDR3 is made up of 17 amino acids. Germline loops: CDR1 LGHNA, CDR2 YNFKEQ. V was clipped by 0 bases and J by 7 bases; unmatched bases: 7. CDR3 region: CASSQEGILAGVGELFF. The CDR3 coding sequence is TGTGCCAGCAGCCAAGAGGGGATACTAGCGGGAGTCGGGGAGCTGTTTTTT.